This TCR beta chain was found in a study of blood T cell repertoires in COVID-19. Study context: Acute and convalescent COVID-19 specimens originated in the United States, Italy and Spain.

Per the original data handling: Counts of nucleated cells, estimated from reference gene primer amplification, were obtained. TCRdb keeps only in-frame clones here, not all; method: immunoSEQ multiplex PCR. V, J and clone size derive from that table, while D and trimming were established from the DNA sequence. The sample has 200,000 to 250,000 clones, around 84% seen once; the top ten hold roughly 1.7%. Germline CDR1 reads SGHRS; CDR2 reads YFSETQ. The CDR3 contains 12 residues. V lost 2 bases to trimming and J lost 3 bases, with 5 bases between them. The participants were between about 18 and 100 years old and came from 20 to 30 US areas. Of note for this clone: Other DNA sequences from this sample encode an identical CDR3 as well.

The chain carries TRBV5-1 and TRBJ1-1; D uncertain. The TCR was taken from a man in his forties who had recovered from COVID-19. Sequenced input: PBMCs or T cells enriched from blood (not recorded which). The CDR3, as DNA: TGCGCCAGCAGCTTCCGTGACACTGAAGCTTTCTTT. It yields the protein CASSFRDTEAFF.